The 19 T cell receptor beta chains listed next were all sequenced from one sample in a study of blood T cell repertoires in COVID-19 (dated by TCRdb to about 2020). Receptor amplification or capture employed the immunoSEQ multiplex PCR assay. Entries here come from immuneACCESS through TCRdb and include only in-frame sequences with V and J called. Some clones fail to appear in such tables; in the studies checked, an unresolved V gene covers under half of the shortfall, and the cause of the remainder is unknown. The sample table records about 69,000 clones; roughly 80% of these occur just once. The ten biggest clones cover approximately 15% of the sample. What was sequenced was peripheral blood. The receptors were sampled from a man in his 60s with acute or convalescent COVID-19.

This clone was recorded at least ten times. Here the CDR3 reads CASSEINWGPGQPQHF. CDR3 nucleotides: TGTGCCAGCAGTGAAATTAATTGGGGGCCCGGTCAGCCCCAGCATTTT. This chain joins TRBV6-1 and TRBJ1-5; TRBD1 is a possible D gene (6 bases). This CDR3 spans 16 amino acids. Germline V lookup: CDR1 MNHNS, CDR2 SASEGT. V lost 2 bases to trimming and J lost 6 bases, with 17 bases between them.

This clone was detected only a few times. This chain connects TRBV29-1 to TRBJ1-1; D is perhaps TRBD1 (6 bases). Germline loops: CDR1 SQVTM, CDR2 ANQGSEA. Trimming shortened V by 5 bases and J by 1 base, and 11 bases separated the two germline ends. The CDR3 has 13 amino acids. CDR3 sequence reads: CSVLTGTNTEAFF. As DNA, the CDR3 is TGCAGCGTTCTGACAGGAACGAACACTGAAGCTTTCTTT.

The V call is TRBV19, the J call TRBJ2-1; TRBD2 matches 10 bases. The CDR3 consists of 16 residues. The J segment lost 3 bases and the V segment lost 6 bases, leaving 8 bases of the junction unmatched. Germline values: CDR1 LNHDA, CDR2 SQIVND (reference sequence). DNA for the CDR3: TGTGCCAGTAGGCTAAGCGGGGGGGCCTTCTACAATGAGCAGTTCTTC. This translates into CASRLSGGAFYNEQFF. Using reference TRBV19 and TRBJ2-1 for the parts outside the CDR3, the full variable domain is DGGITQSPKYLFRKEGQNVTLSCEQNLNHDAMYWYRQDPGQGLRLIYYSQIVNDFQKGDIAEGYSVSREKKESFPLTVTSAQKNPTAFYLCASRLSGGAFYNEQFFGPGTRLTVL.

This chain joins TRBV5-4 and TRBJ1-1; no clear D gene. The CDR3 has 13 residues. Between the trimmed V and J ends, which lost 6 bases and 1 base, there was a span of 10 bases. Germline assignment: CDR1 SGHNT and CDR2 YYREEE (reference sequence). CDR3 sequence (DNA): TGTGCCAGCACCCCTGCGTCGAACACTGAAGCTTTCTTT. This translates into CASTPASNTEAFF.

The chain links TRBV5-4 to TRBJ1-2, with D possibly being TRBD1 (6 bases). The CDR3 covers 13 residues. In germline, CDR1 is SGHNT, CDR2 YYREEE (reference sequence). The V gene lost 3 bases and the J gene lost 8 bases, with 14 bases spanning the gap. Here the CDR3 reads CASSSQGSPGYTF. CDR3 coding DNA: TGTGCCAGCAGCTCTCAGGGGTCTCCAGGCTACACCTTC.

The chain carries TRBV6-4 and TRBJ1-2, with D uncertain. This CDR3 is built from 11 residues. Deletions cut 2 bases from V and 4 bases from J, with 2 bases between. Germline CDR1 and CDR2: MRHNA and SNTAGT. For the CDR3, the DNA is TGTGCCAGCAGTGACCGCTATGGCTACACCTTC. Translated: CASSDRYGYTF.

Within the sample, this clone is medium-sized. At the DNA level, this CDR3 is encoded by other sequences in the same sample as well. The chain carries TRBV19 and TRBJ2-3; 7 positions agree with TRBD1. The germline CDR1 and CDR2 sequences are LNHDA and SQIVND (reference sequence). Unmatched junction bases numbered 3, after V lost 0 bases and J lost 0 bases. CDR3 length: 16 residues. CDR3 protein: CASSIEGQLSTDTQYF. CDR3 nucleotides: TGTGCCAGTAGTATAGAGGGACAGCTTAGCACAGATACGCAGTATTTT.

The chain carries TRBV5-6 and TRBJ1-6; no reliable D call. V was clipped by 5 bases and J by 0 bases, with 21 bases between them. Germline CDR1 reads SGHDT; CDR2 reads YYEEEE. This CDR3 contains 19 residues. This chain's CDR3 is CASSPYGPLSSSYNSPLHF. CDR3 in DNA: TGTGCCAGCAGTCCTTATGGGCCGCTTTCCAGCTCCTATAATTCACCCCTCCACTTT.

This clone was seen a single time. The chain carries TRBV10-3 and TRBJ2-1, with 11 positions matching TRBD2. Germline values: CDR1 ENHRY, CDR2 SYGVKD. V shed 4 bases and J 3 bases; nucleotides not matched to a gene: 2. The CDR3 runs to 15 residues. CDR3 DNA: TGTGCCATCAGTGTACTAGCGGGGGTCTACAATGAGCAGTTCTTC. Amino acid sequence: CAISVLAGVYNEQFF.

CDR3 nucleotides: TGTGCCAGCTCCGGGACTAGCGGGGAGTGGGAGACCCAGTACTTC. Protein sequence: CASSGTSGEWETQYF. The chain uses TRBV18 and TRBJ2-5, with 13 nucleotides matching TRBD2. The CDR3 has 15 amino acids. J was trimmed by 5 bases and V by 6 bases; bases with no gene match: 6. CDR1 and CDR2 (germline): KGHSH, LQKENI.

J is TRBJ1-6 and V is TRBV25-1, with D unclear. V was pared by 7 bases and J by 6 bases, with 13 bases between. There are 14 residues in the CDR3. Looked up from germline, CDR1 is MGHDK and CDR2 is SYGVNS. Written as DNA, the CDR3 is TGTGCCAGCAAATCCTCCCCCCTTAATTCACCCCTCCACTTT. Amino acids: CASKSSPLNSPLHF.

This chain uses TRBV19 with TRBJ2-1, with TRBD2 identical over 11 bases. The V and J ends lost 1 base and 7 bases, in that order; junction bases with no gene match: 6. Per germline, CDR1 LNHDA and CDR2 SQIVND (reference sequence). The CDR3 covers 16 residues. Here the CDR3 DNA reads TGTGCCAGTAGTATAGGGGTAGCGGGGGGGCGAAATGAGCAGTTCTTC. Protein sequence: CASSIGVAGGRNEQFF.

This chain joins TRBV6-1 and TRBJ1-2; possible D gene TRBD1, 5 bases. The CDR3 runs 14 residues. The germline V gene encodes CDR1 MNHNS and CDR2 SASEGT. Trimming removed 2 bases at V and 7 bases at J, with 14 bases between. CDR3 loop: CASSEISGPGGYTF. CDR3 nucleotide sequence: TGTGCCAGCAGTGAAATTTCAGGGCCCGGTGGCTACACCTTC.

A few counts support this clone. J is TRBJ2-3 and V is TRBV7-2; 9 nucleotides align to TRBD2. CDR1 is SGHTA, CDR2 FQGNSA, per germline. This CDR3 region has 16 residues. V shed 2 bases and J 4 bases; nucleotides not matched to a gene: 7. The CDR3 DNA is TGTGCCAGCAGCTTAATCGCGGGGGGGCGGCCAGATACGCAGTATTTT. Amino acids: CASSLIAGGRPDTQYF.

The V gene is TRBV5-1, the J gene TRBJ1-1; perhaps TRBD1 as D (6 bases). The CDR3 has 14 amino acids. Germline V gene sequence: CDR1 SGHRS, CDR2 YFSETQ. V was trimmed by 1 base and J by 3 bases, leaving 10 bases between them. The CDR3 region is CASSLTGMDTEAFF. In DNA, the CDR3 is TGCGCCAGCAGCTTGACAGGGATGGACACTGAAGCTTTCTTT.

V gene TRBV5-8 combines with J gene TRBJ1-5; perhaps TRBD1 as D (5 bases). Trimming took 1 base from V and 4 from J, leaving 9 bases between them. Germline V gene data show CDR1 as SGHTS and CDR2 as YDEGEE. The CDR3 runs 14 residues. The CDR3 DNA follows: TGTGCCAGCAGCTTGTATCGGACAAATCAGCCCCAGCATTTT. It encodes CASSLYRTNQPQHF.

This chain connects TRBV4-2 to TRBJ1-2; D is ambiguous. Germline values: CDR1 LGHNA, CDR2 YNFKEQ. CDR3 length equals 15 residues. With 1 base removed from V and 6 bases from J, the gap between germline ends came to 15 bases. The CDR3 region has the DNA TGTGCCAGCAGCCAAGCTACGGGGTCACCGAATGGCTACACCTTC. Translated, it gives CASSQATGSPNGYTF.

This clone was seen only a few times. V and J are TRBV7-2 and TRBJ1-4; no clear D gene. Germline CDR1 and CDR2: SGHTA and FQGNSA. The CDR3 extends over 14 amino acids. V gave up 5 bases and J gave up 4 bases, with 11 bases separating them. The CDR3 here is CASSQRRVNEKLFF. Written as DNA, the CDR3 is TGTGCCAGCAGCCAGCGACGGGTTAATGAAAAACTGTTTTTT.

V usage is TRBV7-2 and J usage is TRBJ2-2; 9 nucleotides match TRBD1. J was trimmed by 3 bases and V by 5 bases; bases with no gene match: 7. The CDR3 totals 16 residues. In germline, CDR1 is SGHTA, CDR2 FQGNSA. The CDR3 sequence is CASSPYRGPDTGELFF. The DNA for the CDR3 is TGTGCCAGCAGCCCCTACAGGGGGCCGGACACCGGGGAGCTGTTTTTT. The full variable domain, in which reference TRBV7-2 and TRBJ2-2 provide the parts outside the CDR3, is GAGVSQSPSNKVTEKGKDVELRCDPISGHTALYWYRQSLGQGLEFLIYFQGNSAPDKSGLPSDRFSAERTGGSVSTLTIQRTQQEDSAVYLCASSPYRGPDTGELFFGEGSRLTVL.